These T cell receptor beta chains were read from a single sample in a study of cytomegalovirus exposure and HLA in healthy donors. Only in-frame clones appear in the TCRdb table, and some are missing; sequencing was by immunoSEQ multiplex PCR. The table has some 180,000 clones, around four fifths seen once; the top ten hold 1.4% to 1.5%. The sequenced sample consisted of PBMCs. The receptors shown here come from a man younger than 35 in good health and CMV-seronegative. Each CDR3 is given with its conserved first and last residue. A D gene is named only where the DNA matches it firmly. Clone size is shown for a subset of rows, as once, few, many or a class of expanded clone.

d_call clone_size j_call v_call cdr3_nt cdr3_aa
. . TRBJ2-7 TRBV30 TGTGCCTGGATGCTTGGGACTGGTGGTTACGAGCAGTACTTC CAWMLGTGGYEQYF
. . TRBJ1-5 TRBV27 TGTGCCAGCAGCGCGGGGGGTCGCAATCAGCCCCAGCATTTT CASSAGGRNQPQHF
. . TRBJ1-5 TRBV11-2 TGTGCCAGCAGCTTAGATGGGGCGGACAATCAGCCCCAGCATTTT CASSLDGADNQPQHF
TRBD1 . TRBJ2-7 TRBV15 TGTGCCACCAGCAGAGATCAGGGGGCGCTCAATGAGCAGTACTTC CATSRDQGALNEQYF
TRBD1 once TRBJ1-4 TRBV4-3 TGCGCCAGCAGCCATCCGCGTTCAGGGGGAACGGGATATGAAAAACTGTTTTTT CASSHPRSGGTGYEKLFF
. . TRBJ1-4 TRBV6-5 TGTGCCAGCAGTTACGTGGGGGGGGAAAAACTGTTTTTT CASSYVGGEKLFF
. . TRBJ1-2 TRBV30 TGTGCCTGGGTGAGGGCGGGAGATGGCTACACCTTC CAWVRAGDGYTF
. . TRBJ2-7 TRBV7-7 TGTGCTAGCAAAAGGACTGAGAACTCCTACGAGCAGTACTTC CASKRTENSYEQYF
. . TRBJ1-5 TRBV19 TGTGCTAGTAAAGCGGGGGATGGCAATCAGCCCCAGCATTTT CASKAGDGNQPQHF
. . TRBJ2-7 TRBV19 TGTGCCAGTAGTATAAGTCTTTCCTACTACGAGCAGTACTTC CASSISLSYYEQYF
TRBD1 . TRBJ2-7 TRBV18 TGTGCCAGCTCACCAGGGACAGTTTACGAGCAGTACTTC CASSPGTVYEQYF
. . TRBJ2-3 TRBV15 TGTGCCACCAGCAGAGAGGGGGCCCGGGATACGCAGTATTTT CATSREGARDTQYF
TRBD2 . TRBJ2-7 TRBV30 TGTGCCTGGAGTCCCCGGCGGGGAGACCTAGCGGGGGCCTACGAGCAGTACTTC CAWSPRRGDLAGAYEQYF
TRBD2 . TRBJ2-2 TRBV5-1 TGCGCCAGTTCGCGGGGGGTTAACACCGGGGAGCTGTTTTTT CASSRGVNTGELFF
TRBD2 few TRBJ2-1 TRBV5-4 TGTGCCAGCTCCCTGACTAGCGGGAATTATGAGCAGTTCTTC CASSLTSGNYEQFF
TRBD1 . TRBJ2-7 TRBV7-2 TGTGCCAGCAGCGGCCGGGACAGGGGCTCCTACGAGCAGTACTTC CASSGRDRGSYEQYF
TRBD1 . TRBJ1-3 TRBV9 TGTGCCAGCAGCCGACGAAGAGGGGGGACAGGGGGCTCTGGAAACACCATATATTTT CASSRRRGGTGGSGNTIYF
. . TRBJ1-6 TRBV6-6 TGTGCCAGCAGTTACTCCAGGGGCAATTCACCCCTCCACTTT CASSYSRGNSPLHF
TRBD1 . TRBJ1-2 TRBV29-1 TGCAGCGTTTGGACAGGGGGTAATGGCTACACCTTC CSVWTGGNGYTF
. . TRBJ2-7 TRBV5-1 TGCGCCAGCAGCTTGGAACAGGGCTCCTACGAGCAGTACTTC CASSLEQGSYEQYF
. . TRBJ2-7 TRBV7-9 TGTGCCAGCAGCTTAGCGGAGCGCTTCCCCTACGAGCAGTACTTC CASSLAERFPYEQYF
. . TRBJ1-2 TRBV7-9 TGTGCCAGCAGCTTATGGGGGACGGAGGGGAACTATGGCTACACCTTC CASSLWGTEGNYGYTF
TRBD1 . TRBJ2-7 TRBV9 TGTGCCAGCAGCGTACACAGGGATCCGACAGGGGGCGAGCAGTACTTC CASSVHRDPTGGEQYF
. . TRBJ2-3 TRBV7-6 . CASSFGAGTSGRAIVF
TRBD2 few TRBJ2-3 TRBV4-2 TGTGCCAGCAGCCAAGACCGGGGGGGCAGCACAGATACGCAGTATTTT CASSQDRGGSTDTQYF
. . TRBJ2-3 TRBV27 TGTGCCAGCAGTTTATCGTGGGGCGGAACCACAGATACGCAGTATTTT CASSLSWGGTTDTQYF
. . TRBJ2-7 TRBV15 TGTGCCACAAGCCAGATGGAGGCAGCCGAGCAGTACTTC CATSQMEAAEQYF
TRBD1 . TRBJ1-2 TRBV28 TGTGCCAGCAGCCCAGGGGGACAGGGGGCAGGCCGAATCTATGGCTACACCTTC CASSPGGQGAGRIYGYTF
TRBD2 . TRBJ2-3 TRBV11-3 TGTGCCAGCAGCCAAAGCGGGAGACCAGATACGCAGTATTTT CASSQSGRPDTQYF
. . TRBJ2-1 TRBV7-6 TGTGCCAGCAGCCTTGGGCTAGCGTACTACAATGAGCAGTTCTTC CASSLGLAYYNEQFF
. once TRBJ2-6 TRBV19 TGTGCCAGTAGGCCAGGTGGATCTGGGGCCAACGTCCTGACTTTC CASRPGGSGANVLTF
. . TRBJ1-3 TRBV18 TGTGCCAGCTCACCTCTGGACAGTCAATCTGGAAACACCATATATTTT CASSPLDSQSGNTIYF
. few TRBJ2-7 TRBV6-1 TGTGCGATTTCAGGTGGCGGGGTCTCCTACGAGCAGTACTTC CAISGGGVSYEQYF
TRBD2 . TRBJ2-1 TRBV27 TGTGCCAGCAGTTTAGGGACTAGCGGTGGTGAGCAGTTCTTC CASSLGTSGGEQFF
. . TRBJ2-7 TRBV29-1 TGCAGCGTAAAGGCTTACCAGGGTTCCCACGAGCAGTACTTC CSVKAYQGSHEQYF
TRBD1 few TRBJ2-1 TRBV27 TGTGCCAGCGCCCGGGACAGGGGCTACAATGAGCAGTTCTTC CASARDRGYNEQFF
. . TRBJ1-4 TRBV7-2 TGTGCCAGCAGCCTACACAGGGCAAATGAAAAACTGTTTTTT CASSLHRANEKLFF
TRBD2 . TRBJ2-3 TRBV6-4 TGTGCCAGCAGTGAGTCGGGAGGCCCAGATACGCAGTATTTT CASSESGGPDTQYF
. few TRBJ1-2 TRBV30 TGTGCCTGGAGTGTAAGAGGGTTGGGCTATGGCTACACCTTC CAWSVRGLGYGYTF
TRBD2 few TRBJ2-1 TRBV5-6 TGTGCCGGGGGACTAGCGGGGGGGAATGAGCAGTTCTTC CAGGLAGGNEQFF
TRBD1 . TRBJ2-1 TRBV6-5 TGTGCCAGCAGTTACTCGACAGGGTGGTCCTACAATGAGCAGTTCTTC CASSYSTGWSYNEQFF
TRBD1 . TRBJ1-5 TRBV6-6 TGTGCCAGCAGTTACACAGGGGATAGCAATCAGCCCCAGCATTTT CASSYTGDSNQPQHF
. . TRBJ2-7 TRBV5-6 TGTGCCAGCAGCTTGGGGGGCAGACTCCCCTACGAGCAGTACTTC CASSLGGRLPYEQYF
. . TRBJ1-5 TRBV30 TGTGCCTGGAGTCGGGGGGGGGTCAATCAGCCCCAGCATTTT CAWSRGGVNQPQHF
TRBD1 . TRBJ2-7 TRBV30 TGTGCCTGGGGGGACAGCGACTACGAGCAGTACTTC CAWGDSDYEQYF
TRBD2 once TRBJ2-1 TRBV10-3 TGTGCCATCATGGGTAGCGGGAGGGCTAATGAGCAGTTCTTC CAIMGSGRANEQFF
. . TRBJ2-1 TRBV6-1 TGTGCCAGCAGTGAATGGTGGACACCCAACGACAATGAGCAGTTCTTC CASSEWWTPNDNEQFF
TRBD2 . TRBJ2-2 TRBV7-2 TGTGCCAGCAGCTTAGTCGTCGCAGCGGGAGTTACCGGGGAGCTGTTTTTT CASSLVVAAGVTGELFF